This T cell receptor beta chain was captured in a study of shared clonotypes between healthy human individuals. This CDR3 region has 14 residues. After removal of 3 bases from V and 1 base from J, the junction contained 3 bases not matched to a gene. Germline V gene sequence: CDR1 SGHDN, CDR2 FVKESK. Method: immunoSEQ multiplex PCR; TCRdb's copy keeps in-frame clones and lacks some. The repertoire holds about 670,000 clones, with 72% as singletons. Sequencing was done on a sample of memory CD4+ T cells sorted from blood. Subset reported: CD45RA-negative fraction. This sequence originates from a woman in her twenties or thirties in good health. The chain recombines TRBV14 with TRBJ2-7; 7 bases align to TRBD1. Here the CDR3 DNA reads TGTGCCAGCAGCCAGATGGACAGGTCCTACGAGCAGTACTTC. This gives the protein CASSQMDRSYEQYF.